At least ten counts were recorded for the clone carrying this T cell receptor beta chain. The antigen is undetermined. This specimen belongs to a study of response to subunit inactivated influenza vaccine. Findings and limits, study-wide: Researchers suggested that each seasonal influenza vaccination recruits few new T cells.

TCRdb passed the RT-PCR reads through MiXCR, listing each CDR3 protein once. The sample lists about 530,000 distinct CDR3 sequences; over 10% were seen once. CDR1 and CDR2 from the germline V gene are MDHEN and SYDVKM. CDR3 length: 15 amino acids. The V segment lost 6 bases and the J segment 3 bases; nucleotides outside the gene matches: 10. The genes are TRBV28 and TRBJ2-5; 7 nucleotides line up with TRBD1. The clonotype originates from a man aged 45-65 years who received an inactivated influenza vaccine. Specimen: PBMCs from blood, collected roughly 47 days after vaccination. CDR3 region: CASRGDGTAKETQYF. CDR3 bases: TGTGCCAGCAGAGGTGACGGGACAGCCAAAGAGACCCAGTACTTC. Filled out from reference TRBV28 and TRBJ2-5, the complete variable domain reads DVKVTQSSRYLVKRTGEKVFLECVQDMDHENMFWYRQDPGLGLRLIYFSYDVKMKEKGDIPEGYSVSREKKERFSLILESASTNQTSMYLCASRGDGTAKETQYFGPGTRLLVL.